These T cell receptor beta chains were read from a single sample in a study of molecular identifiers for immune sequencing clone quantification. TCRdb re-called the PCR reads with MiXCR, one entry per CDR3 protein. The table has fewer than 45,000 distinct CDR3 sequences, approximately 24% seen once. The sample was naive CD8+ T cells from blood, with Jurkat cell RNA spiked in. The receptors come from a human donor in good health. Some libraries in this study had Jurkat cell RNA spiked in. Both conserved end residues are part of each CDR3. D genes are given only for firm matches. Where a row states a size, it is once, few, many or the class of an expanded clone; other rows omit it.

v_gene: TRBV28
j_gene: TRBJ2-7
abundance: many
d_gene: -
len: 13
CDR3aa: CASSLGTRVEQYF

v_gene: TRBV12-3/TRBV12-4
j_gene: TRBJ2-5
abundance: -
d_gene: TRBD1
len: 15
CDR3aa: CASSSPRTGQETQYF

v_gene: TRBV4-1
j_gene: TRBJ1-5
abundance: many
d_gene: -
len: 18
CDR3aa: CASSQAQSFRAGNQPQHF

v_gene: TRBV4-3
j_gene: TRBJ2-7
abundance: -
d_gene: -
len: 15
CDR3aa: CASSQDSRGGYEQYF

v_gene: TRBV6-2/TRBV6-3
j_gene: TRBJ2-3
abundance: many
d_gene: TRBD1
len: 15
CDR3aa: CASSQHGQGGDTQYF

v_gene: TRBV19
j_gene: TRBJ2-1
abundance: few
d_gene: TRBD2
len: 12
CDR3aa: CASKTGGNEQFF

v_gene: TRBV29-1
j_gene: TRBJ2-7
abundance: -
d_gene: TRBD1
len: 15
CDR3aa: CTVESWGTGVYEQYF

v_gene: TRBV19
j_gene: TRBJ2-7
abundance: -
d_gene: TRBD1
len: 15
CDR3aa: CASSIGTGQTYEQYF

v_gene: TRBV6-5
j_gene: TRBJ1-2
abundance: many
d_gene: -
len: 13
CDR3aa: CAIPSRANYGYTF

v_gene: TRBV7-9
j_gene: TRBJ2-1
abundance: -
d_gene: TRBD1
len: 15
CDR3aa: CASSLGTGVYNEQFF

v_gene: TRBV4-3
j_gene: TRBJ2-7
abundance: many
d_gene: TRBD1
len: 14
CDR3aa: CASSHSQGAGEQYF

v_gene: TRBV7-3
j_gene: TRBJ2-2
abundance: many
d_gene: -
len: 13
CDR3aa: CASRSGYTGELFF

v_gene: TRBV29-1
j_gene: TRBJ1-1
abundance: many
d_gene: -
len: 14
CDR3aa: CSVHLRARGTEAFF

v_gene: TRBV7-8
j_gene: TRBJ2-2
abundance: -
d_gene: TRBD2
len: 17
CDR3aa: CASSLSGSGASTGELFF